Each of the 16 T cell receptor beta chains below was sequenced from the same sample in a study of blood T cell repertoires in COVID-19. Clones were read by immunoSEQ multiplex PCR, and TCRdb kept only the in-frame ones, dropping some. This sample has roughly 130,000 clones, with 84% found just once. Sequencing was performed on peripheral blood. The receptor set was obtained from a woman under 40 who had recovered from COVID-19.

The V call is TRBV6-2 or TRBV6-3, the J call TRBJ1-2, with D perhaps matching TRBD1 (6 bases). V was cut by 0 bases and J by 8 bases, with 28 bases left in between. CDR1 and CDR2 (germline): MNHEY, SVGEGT. The CDR3 is 19 amino acids. The CDR3 here is CASSYSGQSFGNVLDGYTF. In DNA form, the CDR3 reads TGTGCCAGCAGTTACTCCGGACAGTCCTTCGGCAATGTTTTAGACGGCTACACCTTC.

The chain employs TRBV16 and TRBJ2-2, with 8 nucleotides matching TRBD2. This CDR3 has 16 residues. Per the germline V gene, CDR1 is KGHSY and CDR2 is FQNENV. The V segment lost 5 bases and the J segment 4 bases; nucleotides outside the gene matches: 9. The CDR3 bases are TGTGCCAGCAGCACAAGCGGGGGTTATACCACCGGGGAGCTGTTTTTT. This sequence encodes CASSTSGGYTTGELFF.

This clone showed up just once. This sequence joins TRBV29-1 and TRBJ1-4, with 8 nucleotides matching TRBD1. The CDR3 extends over 14 amino acids. Losses at the gene ends were 7 bases for V and 0 bases for J; bases not matched to a gene: 4. Germline V gene lookup returns CDR1 SQVTM and CDR2 ANQGSEA. This CDR3 is CSAVQGATNEKLFF. DNA for the CDR3: TGCAGCGCCGTACAGGGGGCAACTAATGAAAAACTGTTTTTT.

Comments on this clone: With a much larger clone just one base away, this may be a read error. CDR3: CASSEGTSGATDTQYF. DNA of the CDR3: TGTGCCAGCAGTGAAGGGACTAGCGGGGCCACAGATACGCAGTATTTT. The rearrangement joins TRBV6-1 to TRBJ2-3, with 12 bases identical to TRBD2. The CDR3 has 16 residues. Germline assignment: CDR1 MNHNS and CDR2 SASEGT. Trimming removed 1 base from V and 2 bases from J; junction bases left unmatched: 1.

This clone was found a few times. The V gene is TRBV7-2, the J gene TRBJ1-2, with D hard to call. The CDR3 is 13 residues long. V lost 3 bases to trimming and J lost 7 bases, with 12 bases between them. Looked up from germline, CDR1 is SGHTA and CDR2 is FQGNSA. DNA for the CDR3: TGTGCCAGCAGCTTGGTTCTGTCGCGTGGCTACACCTTC. This translates into CASSLVLSRGYTF. The whole variable domain, remainder taken from reference TRBV7-2 and TRBJ1-2, is GAGVSQSPSNKVTEKGKDVELRCDPISGHTALYWYRQSLGQGLEFLIYFQGNSAPDKSGLPSDRFSAERTGGSVSTLTIQRTQQEDSAVYLCASSLVLSRGYTFGSGTRLTVV.

V and J are TRBV4-1 and TRBJ2-7; D perhaps matches TRBD1 (6 bases). The germline gives CDR1 MGHRA, CDR2 YSYEKL. Trimming left V 1 base short and J 2 bases short, with 15 bases between. The CDR3 totals 16 residues. The CDR3 protein is CASSQADRPLPYEQYF. CDR3 sequence (DNA): TGCGCCAGCAGCCAAGCGGACAGACCTCTTCCCTACGAGCAGTACTTC.

V usage is TRBV6-5 and J usage is TRBJ1-4, with 10 bases lining up with TRBD1. CDR3 length equals 14 residues. The J segment lost 8 bases and the V segment lost 6 bases, leaving 6 bases of the junction unmatched. Germline-derived CDR1 and CDR2 are MNHEY and SVGAGI. This chain's CDR3 is CASSWTGGQEKLFF. CDR3 DNA sequence: TGTGCCAGCAGCTGGACAGGGGGTCAGGAAAAACTGTTTTTT.

The rearrangement uses TRBV19 and TRBJ2-5; TRBD2 agrees at 12 bases. Germline values: CDR1 LNHDA, CDR2 SQIVND (reference sequence). This CDR3 contains 13 residues. After removal of 10 bases from V and 3 bases from J, the junction contained 3 bases not matched to a gene. The CDR3 DNA sequence: TGTGCCACAGGACTAGCGGGAAAAGAGACCCAGTACTTC. It yields the protein CATGLAGKETQYF.

This clone was detected only a few times. The genes are TRBV11-2 and TRBJ2-1; 10 bases agree with TRBD2. Looked up from germline, CDR1 is SGHAT and CDR2 is FQNNGV. Trimming took 1 base from V and 6 from J; bases not matched to a gene: 6. The CDR3 is made up of 16 amino acids. CDR3: CASSLGAGGAFNEQFF. The CDR3 DNA follows: TGTGCCAGCAGCTTAGGAGCGGGAGGGGCCTTCAATGAGCAGTTCTTC.

The chain recombines TRBV7-9 with TRBJ1-2; 7 bases match TRBD1. The germline CDR1 and CDR2 sequences are SEHNR and FQNEAQ (reference sequence). The CDR3 consists of 15 residues. Losses at the gene ends were 2 bases for V and 3 bases for J; bases not matched to a gene: 6. DNA of the CDR3: TGTGCCAGCAGCTTATTACAAACAGGGGACTATGGCTACACCTTC. Its protein is CASSLLQTGDYGYTF.

The chain carries TRBV6-5 and TRBJ1-5; D not certain. This CDR3 comprises 13 residues. CDR1 is MNHEY, CDR2 SVGAGI, per germline. Trimming shortened V by 5 bases and J by 3 bases, and 8 bases separated the two germline ends. CDR3 nucleotide sequence: TGTGCCAGCAGTCCGGAGATCAATCAGCCCCAGCATTTT. Translated, it gives CASSPEINQPQHF.

Sample share makes this clone medium-sized (0.01 to 0.1%). The V and J genes are TRBV19 and TRBJ1-5; perhaps TRBD1 as D (5 bases). The CDR3 spans 14 residues. The ends were cut back, 5 bases at V and 5 bases at J, with 13 bases in the middle. From germline, CDR1 is LNHDA and CDR2 SQIVND (reference sequence). CDR3 bases: TGTGCCAGTAGTTTACCCGGGGGGTATCAGCCCCAGCATTTT. Translating gives CASSLPGGYQPQHF. The full variable domain, in which reference TRBV19 and TRBJ1-5 provide the parts outside the CDR3, is DGGITQSPKYLFRKEGQNVTLSCEQNLNHDAMYWYRQDPGQGLRLIYYSQIVNDFQKGDIAEGYSVSREKKESFPLTVTSAQKNPTAFYLCASSLPGGYQPQHFGDGTRLSIL.

This clone appeared once. The J gene is TRBJ2-1, the V gene TRBV6-4, with TRBD2 matching 9 bases. The CDR3 loop spans 16 amino acids. Germline CDR1 reads MRHNA; CDR2 reads SNTAGT. The V and J ends lost 4 bases and 2 bases, in that order; junction bases with no gene match: 6. CDR3 DNA: TGTGCCAGCAGTGTAGTAGCGGGAGTTGCCTACAATGAGCAGTTCTTC. Protein sequence: CASSVVAGVAYNEQFF.

V is TRBV4-2 and J is TRBJ2-7, with D perhaps matching TRBD1 (5 bases). This CDR3 contains 15 residues. V lost 0 bases and J 2 bases, leaving 11 bases between the germline ends. Germline CDR1 reads LGHNA; CDR2 reads YNFKEQ. Here the CDR3 reads CASSQDTGAPYEQYF. The CDR3 coding sequence is TGTGCCAGCAGCCAAGATACAGGAGCGCCCTACGAGCAGTACTTC.

The V gene is TRBV25-1, the J gene TRBJ1-2, with 8 bases matching TRBD1. CDR1 is MGHDK and CDR2 is SYGVNS in the germline V gene. This CDR3 is built from 12 residues. Trimming cost V 7 bases and J 8 bases; bases outside gene matches: 6. In DNA, the CDR3 is TGTGCCAGCATAGGCAGGGGGCTGGGCTACACCTTC. As protein: CASIGRGLGYTF.

The V call is TRBV3-1 (or the pseudogene TRBV3-2), the J call TRBJ1-2; unclear D gene. CDR1 LGHDT and CDR2 YNNKEL come from the germline V gene (reference sequence). V lost 0 bases to trimming and J lost 1 base, with 6 bases between them. This CDR3 region has 14 residues. CDR3 amino acids: CASSQDADNYGYTF. The CDR3 nucleotides are TGTGCCAGCAGCCAAGATGCGGATAACTATGGCTACACCTTC.